The clone carrying this T cell receptor beta chain was detected many times. What it recognizes is unknown. The data derive from a study of tumor-infiltrating lymphocytes in primary liver carcinoma. As for the study in general: Aged between 30 and 69 years, the patients were men and women. Whole-study results and caveats: Tumors carried a top-250-clone fraction significantly exceeding that of blood (p = 0.039).

Scientists recovered RNA and DNA together from around 20-30 mg of unsorted bulk tissue. All patients had surgically resected primary liver carcinoma. There were only treatment-naive patients, all with chronic HBV infection. cDNA specific to TCR beta was made from roughly 500 ng of total RNA, with a constant-region primer employed for priming. Three nested multiplex PCR rounds of slightly modified ARM-PCR generated TCR beta libraries. A C-beta reverse primer was combined with TRBV1-TRBV30 forward primers in the first two PCR rounds, and each round had approximately 10 cycles. MiXCR, applied by TCRdb to the multiplex PCR reads, yields one record per CDR3 protein. Here the sample spans roughly 30,000 distinct CDR3 sequences, about 71% being singletons. The germline gives CDR1 SGHNT, CDR2 YENEEA. This CDR3 spans 14 amino acids. Trimming left V 2 bases short and J 4 bases short, with 8 bases between.

V is TRBV11-3 and J is TRBJ2-2, with D uncertain. The specimen was liver tumor tissue from sampling region 3. Subset denoted: tumor region T3, left-lateral pole. This TCR was sampled from a woman under 40 with primary liver carcinoma and hepatitis B virus infection. The CDR3 region has the DNA TGTGCCAGCAGCTTACTGGGAATCACCGGGGAGCTGTTTTTT. Translated: CASSLLGITGELFF.